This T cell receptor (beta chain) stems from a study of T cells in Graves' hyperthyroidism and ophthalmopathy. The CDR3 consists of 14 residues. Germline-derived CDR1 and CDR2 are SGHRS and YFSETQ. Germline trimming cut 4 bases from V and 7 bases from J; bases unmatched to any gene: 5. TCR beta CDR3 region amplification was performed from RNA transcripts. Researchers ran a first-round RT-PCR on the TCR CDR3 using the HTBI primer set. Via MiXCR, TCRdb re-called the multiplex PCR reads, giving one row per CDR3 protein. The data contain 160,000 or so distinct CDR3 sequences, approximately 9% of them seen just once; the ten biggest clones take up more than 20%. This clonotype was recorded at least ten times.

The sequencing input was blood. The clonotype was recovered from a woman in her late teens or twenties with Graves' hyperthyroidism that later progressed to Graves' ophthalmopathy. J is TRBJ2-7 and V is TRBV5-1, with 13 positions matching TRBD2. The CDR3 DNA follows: TGCGCCAGCAGCACAGGACTAGCGGGAGAAGAGCAGTACTTC. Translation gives CASSTGLAGEEQYF.